The 19 T cell receptor beta chains below all came from one sample that was sequenced in a study of CD8+CD57+ T cells in acquired aplastic anemia. The patients chosen for sequencing had shown expansion of CD8+CD57+ cells (detected by flow cytometry). The use of genomic DNA as template underpinned the TCR beta VDJ and CDR3 profiling. TCRdb re-derived calls from the reads in MiXCR, one entry per CDR3 protein. The profile covers about 75,000 distinct CDR3 sequences, with 55% to 75% appearing a single time and 80% to 90% taken by the ten largest. Sequencing was done on a sample of sorted CD4+, CD8+, or CD8+CD57+ T cells (not recorded which) from PBMCs. These receptors were obtained from a human donor with aplastic anemia.

The V call is TRBV25-1, the J call TRBJ2-5, with D maybe TRBD1 (5 bases). The CDR3 extends over 14 amino acids. With 3 bases removed from V and 0 bases from J, the gap between germline ends came to 8 bases. Germline V lookup: CDR1 MGHDK, CDR2 SYGVNS. CDR3 in amino acids: CASSDQTDQETQYF. The CDR3 DNA reads as TGTGCCAGCAGTGACCAGACAGACCAAGAGACCCAGTACTTC.

The chain's CDR3 is CASSLSPWETQYF. DNA of the CDR3: TGTGCCAGCAGTTTATCGCCCTGGGAGACCCAGTACTTC. The chain couples TRBV27 to TRBJ2-5; D call uncertain. Per the germline V gene, CDR1 is MNHEY and CDR2 is SMNVEV (reference sequence). This CDR3 has 13 residues. Trimming took off 0 bases at V and 5 bases at J, with 7 bases between the two ends.

The chain has TRBV15 and TRBJ1-2, with D possibly being TRBD1 (5 bases). This CDR3 region has 14 residues. V dropped 0 bases and J dropped 5 bases, with 10 bases sitting between them. CDR1 is LNHNV and CDR2 is YYDKDF in the germline V gene (reference sequence). CDR3 in DNA: TGTGCCACCAGCAGAGAGGCAGGGTATTATGGCTACACCTTC. This sequence encodes CATSREAGYYGYTF. Full variable domain (remainder filled in from reference TRBV15 and TRBJ1-2): DAMVIQNPRYQVTQFGKPVTLSCSQTLNHNVMYWYQQKSSQAPKLLFHYYDKDFNNEADTPDNFQSRRPNTSFCFLDIRSPGLGDTAMYLCATSREAGYYGYTFGSGTRLTVV.

The V gene is TRBV2, the J gene TRBJ1-1; 9 bases map to TRBD1. V was clipped by 5 bases and J by 5 bases; unmatched bases: 3. The CDR3 is made up of 13 amino acids. The germline gives CDR1 SNHLY, CDR2 FYNNEI. The CDR3: CASSRDRATEAFF. The DNA of the CDR3 is TGTGCCAGCAGTAGGGACAGGGCGACTGAAGCTTTCTTT.

Points on this clonotype: The junction shows a germline mismatch at one end, possibly a read error. The chain combines TRBV10-2 with TRBJ2-7; 9 bases line up with TRBD2. This CDR3 spans 16 amino acids. The germline V gene has CDR1 WSHSY and CDR2 SAAADI. The CDR3 nucleotides read TGCGTCAGCAGCAAGAGGGCTAGCGGGGCCAATGGAGAGCAGTACTTC. As protein: CVSSKRASGANGEQYF.

The chain joins TRBV4-3 to TRBJ2-1; 11 positions agree with TRBD2. Trimming cost V 0 bases and J 4 bases; bases outside gene matches: 11. In germline, CDR1 is LGHNA, CDR2 YSLEER. The CDR3 runs to 19 residues. Here the CDR3 DNA reads TGCGCCAGCAGCCAAGATCAGGGTAGCGGGAGGGACCCATACAATGAGCAGTTCTTC. This translates into CASSQDQGSGRDPYNEQFF.

Concerning this clonotype: A junction end diverges from the germline sequence, so it may reflect a read error. The chain joins TRBV5-1 to TRBJ1-2; 7 bases align to TRBD1. Germline assignment: CDR1 SGHRS and CDR2 YFSETQ. The CDR3 covers 11 residues. The CDR3 loop reads CASSRDSGLSF. The DNA for the CDR3 is TGCGCCAGCAGCCGGGACAGTGGCCTCAGCTTC.

The chain recombines TRBV3-1 with TRBJ1-1; no firm D call. V dropped 6 bases and J dropped 1 base, with 6 bases sitting between them. The germline CDR1 and CDR2 sequences are LGHDT and YNNKEL (reference sequence). The CDR3 has 12 residues. The CDR3 reads CASRSQNTEAFF. The CDR3 nucleotides are TGTGCCAGCAGGTCCCAGAACACTGAAGCTTTCTTT. Filled out from reference TRBV3-1 and TRBJ1-1, the complete variable domain reads DTAVSQTPKYLVTQMGNDKSIKCEQNLGHDTMYWYKQDSKKFLKIMFSYNNKELIINETVPNRFSPKSPDKAHLNLHINSLELGDSAVYFCASRSQNTEAFFGQGTRLTVV.

This chain links TRBV11-1 with TRBJ2-3, with D possibly TRBD1 on 6 matching bases. Germline V gives CDR1 SGHAT, CDR2 FQDESV (reference sequence). Trimming shortened V by 4 bases and J by 2 bases, and 16 bases separated the two germline ends. This CDR3 is built from 16 residues. Written as DNA, the CDR3 is TGTGCCAGCAGCTCCTTGGGGGCAGGAACCACAGATACGCAGTATTTT. Protein product: CASSSLGAGTTDTQYF. The variable domain in full, completed from reference TRBV11-1 and TRBJ2-3, reads EAEVAQSPRYKITEKSQAVAFWCDPISGHATLYWYRQILGQGPELLVQFQDESVVDDSQLPKDRFSAERLKGVDSTLKIQPAELGDSAMYLCASSSLGAGTTDTQYFGPGTRLTVL.

This rearrangement joins TRBV2 to TRBJ2-5; D is undetermined. The length of the CDR3 is 14 residues. Trimming left V 6 bases short and J 2 bases short, with 13 bases between. Germline V gives CDR1 SNHLY, CDR2 FYNNEI. CDR3 protein: CASSILGGQETQYF. The CDR3 DNA reads as TGTGCCAGCAGCATATTAGGCGGTCAAGAGACCCAGTACTTC.

This clonotype appeared many times. This CDR3 reads CATSDDRYEQYF. CDR3 coding DNA: TGTGCCACCAGTGATGACAGATACGAGCAGTACTTC. The V call is TRBV24-1, the J call TRBJ2-7; D might be TRBD1 (5 bases). With 3 bases removed from V and 4 bases from J, the gap between germline ends came to 6 bases. CDR3 length: 12 amino acids. Germline V gene data show CDR1 as KGHDR and CDR2 as SFDVKD.

A few counts support this clonotype. The CDR3, as DNA: TGTGCCACCAGCACAATGTGGGACAGGGGGATCTACGAGCAGTACTTC. Protein: CATSTMWDRGIYEQYF. The V call is TRBV15, the J call TRBJ2-7, with 11 bases lining up with TRBD1. This CDR3 has 16 amino acids. CDR1 is LNHNV, CDR2 YYDKDF, per germline (reference sequence). V shed 4 bases and J 3 bases; nucleotides not matched to a gene: 8.

V gene TRBV19 combines with J gene TRBJ2-1; D is ambiguous. Germline CDR1 is LNHDA and CDR2 is SQIVND (reference sequence). This CDR3 spans 12 amino acids. V gave up 5 bases and J gave up 6 bases, with 8 bases separating them. This CDR3 is CASSFPPNEQFF. CDR3 in DNA: TGTGCCAGTAGTTTCCCCCCCAATGAGCAGTTCTTC.

This clonotype was recorded a few times. At one end, the junction sequence differs from germline, possibly due to a read error. V and J are TRBV4-2 and TRBJ2-3; the match to TRBD1 covers 9 bases. Germline V CDR1 and CDR2: LGHNA, YNFKEQ. This CDR3 has 15 amino acids. For the CDR3, the DNA is TGTGCCAGTAGCCGCCGGGACAGGGACACAGATACGCAGTATTTT. It codes for CASSRRDRDTDTQYF.

In the case of this clonotype: At one boundary the junction diverges from the germline segment, which might be a read error. The chain joins TRBV10-2 to TRBJ1-1, with D maybe TRBD1 (5 bases). CDR3 length: 13 residues. CDR1 WSHSY and CDR2 SAAADI come from the germline V gene. In nucleotides, the CDR3 is TGTGCCAGCACTGGGGACGGGGCTAGTGAAGCTTTCTTT. It codes for CASTGDGASEAFF.

J is TRBJ2-2 and V is TRBV14; 7 nucleotides align to TRBD2. The length of the CDR3 is 13 residues. Per germline, CDR1 SGHDN and CDR2 FVKESK. V lost 5 bases and J lost 6; bases outside the gene matches: 3. CDR3 DNA sequence: TGTGCCAGCAGCGGGCGGGGGTCCGGGGAGCTGTTTTTT. Amino acids: CASSGRGSGELFF.

The count of this clonotype is one. This could be a read error, since a much larger clone is one nucleotide away. The rearrangement links TRBV7-3 to TRBJ2-1, with 7 nucleotides matching TRBD2. The CDR3 is 15 amino acids. Germline loops: CDR1 SGHTA, CDR2 FQGTGA. CDR3 nucleotides: TGTGCCAGCAGCTTAATTACTAGCGACTACAATGAGCAGGTCTTC. This gives the protein CASSLITSDYNEQVF.

V is TRBV5-5 and J is TRBJ1-4; TRBD1 matches 8 bases. Unmatched junction bases numbered 6, after V lost 3 bases and J lost 8 bases. This CDR3 comprises 14 residues. Per the germline V gene, CDR1 is SGHKS and CDR2 is YYEKEE (reference sequence). The CDR3 sequence is CASSSTGVGEKLFF. CDR3 coding DNA: TGTGCCAGCAGCTCGACAGGGGTGGGGGAAAAACTGTTTTTT.

This clonotype appeared a few times. This rearrangement joins TRBV29-1 to TRBJ2-3; either TRBD1 or TRBD2 may supply D (6 bases each). Per the germline V gene, CDR1 is SQVTM and CDR2 is ANQGSEA. The CDR3 loop spans 14 amino acids. V was trimmed by 7 bases and J by 3 bases, leaving 17 bases between them. The DNA for the CDR3 is TGCAGCGCCCGGAGTAGGGGGAGGACAGATACGCAGTATTTT. It yields the protein CSARSRGRTDTQYF.